This T cell receptor beta chain is drawn from a study of cytomegalovirus exposure and HLA in healthy donors. It was healthy bone marrow donors who served as donors. Researchers ran the PCR with 60 Vbeta and 13 Jbeta primers. Here immunoSEQ multiplex PCR was the method, and the copy in TCRdb shows in-frame clones only, minus some. The sample yields hundreds of thousands of clones, just over 70% seen once. In germline, CDR1 is SGHRS, CDR2 YFSETQ. The CDR3 has 14 residues. V trimming: 3 bases; J trimming: 4 bases; junction bases outside the gene matches: 1. This chain joins TRBV5-1 and TRBJ1-1; 12 bases fit TRBD1. Material: PBMCs. This receptor was taken from a female donor in good health and CMV-seronegative. CDR3 sequence (DNA): TGCGCCAGCAGCTCGGGACAGGGGGCCACTGAAGCTTTCTTT. Protein: CASSSGQGATEAFF.